This entry lists 21 T cell receptor beta chains sequenced from one sample in a study of CD8+ T cells in alopecia areata. Treatment here: oral pan-JAK inhibitor, 5-10 mg twice daily. Extracted RNA was reverse transcribed into cDNA, the sequencing template. TCRdb's table, derived via immunoSEQ multiplex PCR, lists solely in-frame clones and lacks some. The table lists about 210,000 clones, approximately 40% of them singletons, with over 2% in the top ten. The specimen was CD4+ T cells sorted from blood, collected around week 37, from a patient treated with tofacitinib. The origin of the receptors is a human donor with alopecia areata.

The chain links TRBV30 to TRBJ2-3; D is undetermined. Germline CDR1 and CDR2: GTSNPN and SVGIG (reference sequence). Trimming left V 3 bases short and J 0 bases short, with 7 bases between. The CDR3 loop spans 13 amino acids. This CDR3 is CAWSYGSTDTQYF. The CDR3 DNA reads as TGTGCCTGGAGCTACGGAAGCACAGATACGCAGTATTTT.

This clone was observed a few times. This sequence joins TRBV4-2 and TRBJ2-5; D remains ambiguous. The CDR3 is made up of 14 amino acids. CDR1 and CDR2 from the germline V gene are LGHNA and YNFKEQ. Trimming pared 1 base from V and 7 bases from J, leaving 13 bases between. This CDR3 reads CASSQGAAPTTQYF. CDR3 bases: TGTGCCAGCAGCCAAGGGGCGGCCCCAACGACCCAGTACTTC.

The rearrangement links TRBV29-1 to TRBJ2-5; D unresolved. Trimming removed 5 bases from V and 2 bases from J, with 12 bases in between. CDR3 size: 13 residues. CDR1 and CDR2 from the germline V gene are SQVTM and ANQGSEA. The CDR3 spells CSVSPRPQETQYF. CDR3 DNA sequence: TGCAGCGTTTCCCCCCGCCCACAAGAGACCCAGTACTTC.

This chain connects TRBV30 to TRBJ2-3; D gene ambiguous. V dropped 2 bases and J dropped 1 base, with 10 bases sitting between them. The CDR3 runs to 14 residues. Per the germline V gene, CDR1 is GTSNPN and CDR2 is SVGIG (reference sequence). This CDR3 reads CAWSSVQRTDTQYF. The CDR3 region has the DNA TGTGCCTGGAGTTCAGTCCAGCGCACAGATACGCAGTATTTT.

This clone appeared a few times. CDR3 sequence: CASSLRASAGGLYQETQYF. CDR3 DNA sequence: TGCGCCAGCAGCTTGAGGGCGTCAGCGGGAGGCCTGTACCAAGAGACCCAGTACTTC. V and J are TRBV5-1 and TRBJ2-5; 9 bases are shared with TRBD2. V was pared by 1 base and J by 0 bases, with 13 bases of the junction left unmatched. Germline values: CDR1 SGHRS, CDR2 YFSETQ. The CDR3 consists of 19 residues.

A few counts support this clone. The chain combines TRBV29-1 with TRBJ2-7, with 10 bases matching TRBD1. J gave up 6 bases and V 0 bases, and 8 bases lay outside the gene matches. Germline assignment: CDR1 SQVTM and CDR2 ANQGSEA. This CDR3 has 15 amino acids. The CDR3 loop reads CSVEERDRGSFEQYF. The CDR3 DNA sequence: TGCAGCGTTGAAGAACGGGACAGGGGCTCTTTCGAGCAGTACTTC.

J is TRBJ2-5 and V is TRBV15; 8 nucleotides match TRBD1. Germline V gene sequence: CDR1 LNHNV, CDR2 YYDKDF (reference sequence). CDR3 length equals 15 residues. V was clipped by 2 bases and J by 3 bases; unmatched bases: 5. CDR3 nucleotide sequence: TGTGCCACCAGCAGACGCTCGACAGGGGAAGAGACCCAGTACTTC. Translating gives CATSRRSTGEETQYF.

Here the CDR3 reads CASRSSGSKGEQYF. The CDR3 DNA sequence: TGTGCCAGCAGAAGTTCGGGTTCGAAGGGGGAGCAGTACTTC. The chain carries TRBV6-6 and TRBJ2-7; D is perhaps TRBD1 (5 bases). The V gene lost 6 bases and the J gene lost 7 bases, with 19 bases spanning the gap. The CDR3 length is 14 residues. The V gene's germline CDR1 is MNHNY and CDR2 SVGAGI (reference sequence).

This clone came up a few times. The chain carries TRBV29-1 and TRBJ2-3; D is possibly TRBD1 (6 bases). The CDR3 runs 13 residues. Trimming stripped 3 bases from V and 1 base from J, with 8 bases between. CDR1 is SQVTM and CDR2 is ANQGSEA in the germline V gene. Here the CDR3 reads CSVDAGGTDTQYF. The CDR3 coding sequence is TGCAGCGTTGATGCAGGGGGCACAGATACGCAGTATTTT.

The rearrangement uses TRBV7-9 and TRBJ2-3, with 7 bases aligning to TRBD2. From germline, CDR1 is SEHNR and CDR2 FQNEAQ (reference sequence). This CDR3 has 16 residues. J gave up 7 bases and V 3 bases, and 13 bases lay outside the gene matches. The DNA of the CDR3 is TGTGCCAGCAGCTTCGGCGGACTAGGAACCCATCATACGCAGTATTTT. It codes for CASSFGGLGTHHTQYF.

This clone was counted a few times. The CDR3: CASSLGGGVSVSDQFF. CDR3 in DNA: TGTGCCAGCAGCTTAGGCGGGGGAGTATCGGTTAGCGACCAGTTCTTC. The chain uses TRBV5-4 and TRBJ2-1, with 7 bases that match TRBD2. CDR1 and CDR2 from the germline V gene are SGHNT and YYREEE (reference sequence). The CDR3 length is 16 residues. V lost 2 bases and J lost 13; bases outside the gene matches: 18.

This clone was detected only a few times. V and J are TRBV29-1 and TRBJ2-1, with a weak D call TRBD2 (6 bases). Looked up from germline, CDR1 is SQVTM and CDR2 is ANQGSEA. V was trimmed by 3 bases and J by 6 bases, leaving 15 bases between them. This CDR3 is 14 amino acids long. The CDR3 DNA sequence: TGCAGCGTTGACCCGGGAGCAGTGGGCAATGAGCAGTTCTTC. Translated: CSVDPGAVGNEQFF.

This clone was counted between two and nine times. The V gene is TRBV28, the J gene TRBJ1-1; D is ambiguous. This CDR3 spans 11 amino acids. Germline V gene data show CDR1 as MDHEN and CDR2 as SYDVKM. V was clipped by 3 bases and J by 3 bases, with 2 bases between them. The CDR3 coding sequence is TGTGCCAGCAGTTTGGACACTGAAGCTTTCTTT. Its translation is CASSLDTEAFF.

V gene TRBV5-1 combines with J gene TRBJ2-4, with a tentative D call TRBD2 (5 bases). This CDR3 is 15 amino acids long. From germline, CDR1 is SGHRS and CDR2 YFSETQ. V lost 2 bases to trimming and J lost 1 base, with 10 bases between them. The CDR3 loop reads CASSFSGTAKNIQYF. CDR3 in DNA: TGCGCCAGCAGCTTCAGCGGTACCGCCAAAAACATTCAGTACTTC.

This chain links TRBV27 with TRBJ2-3; D possibly corresponds to TRBD2 (5 bases). CDR1 and CDR2 (germline): MNHEY, SMNVEV (reference sequence). Trimming cost V 5 bases and J 4 bases, with 16 bases left between them. The CDR3 extends over 15 amino acids. The CDR3 spells CASSLIGLAADTQYF. As DNA, the CDR3 is TGTGCCAGCAGTCTTATTGGACTCGCCGCAGATACGCAGTATTTT.

The table lists this clone with a few counts. The rearrangement uses TRBV11-2 and TRBJ2-3; D is unresolved. V was clipped by 8 bases and J by 6 bases, with 9 bases between them. Germline CDR1 SGHAT, CDR2 FQNNGV. The CDR3 covers 11 residues. CDR3 DNA: TGTGCCAGCGCGTTAAGCGATACGCAGTATTTT. This translates into CASALSDTQYF.

This clone was seen more than once but under ten times. This chain joins TRBV2 and TRBJ2-1; D possibly corresponds to TRBD2 (6 bases). Germline CDR1 is SNHLY and CDR2 is FYNNEI. The V end was cut by 8 bases, the J end by 4 bases, with 15 bases between. The CDR3 runs to 14 residues. CDR3 region: CASGGTQSYNEQFF. The DNA of the CDR3 is TGTGCCAGCGGGGGGACCCAAAGTTACAATGAGCAGTTCTTC.

The table lists this clone with a few counts. The CDR3 DNA reads as TGTGCCAGCAGCCAATCTAGGGCTCCGGGAGACGAGCAGTACTTC. This translates into CASSQSRAPGDEQYF. The chain couples TRBV4-2 to TRBJ2-7; tentative D call: TRBD2 (6 bases). CDR1 and CDR2 (germline): LGHNA, YNFKEQ. CDR3 length: 15 amino acids. Trimming left V 2 bases short and J 5 bases short, with 16 bases between.

The chain recombines TRBV5-1 with TRBJ2-2; tentative D call: TRBD2 (6 bases). Germline V gives CDR1 SGHRS, CDR2 YFSETQ. V lost 4 bases and J 2 bases, leaving 15 bases between the germline ends. The CDR3 consists of 16 residues. CDR3 protein: CASSPGDRKNTGELFF. The CDR3 coding sequence is TGCGCCAGCAGCCCGGGAGACAGAAAAAACACCGGGGAGCTGTTTTTT. Together with reference TRBV5-1 and TRBJ2-2, the CDR3 gives the full variable domain: KAGVTQTPRYLIKTRGQQVTLSCSPISGHRSVSWYQQTPGQGLQFLFEYFSETQRNKGNFPGRFSGRQFSNSRSEMNVSTLELGDSALYLCASSPGDRKNTGELFFGEGSRLTVL.

This clone was found a few times. The rearrangement joins TRBV4-1 to TRBJ2-5; possible D gene TRBD1, 6 bases. The V and J ends lost 7 bases and 3 bases respectively, with 12 bases between them. Germline V gives CDR1 MGHRA, CDR2 YSYEKL. CDR3 size: 13 residues. The CDR3 reads CASKGYREETQYF. The CDR3 DNA sequence: TGCGCCAGCAAGGGGTACAGGGAAGAGACCCAGTACTTC.

The gene calls are TRBV6-5 and TRBJ2-1; unclear D gene. The V end lost 8 bases, the J end lost 13 bases, and 9 bases lay between the germline ends. The CDR3 covers 9 residues. Germline V gene lookup returns CDR1 MNHEY and CDR2 SVGAGI. The CDR3 DNA reads TGTGCCAGCGGTAGAGATCAGTTCTTC. This translates into CASGRDQFF.